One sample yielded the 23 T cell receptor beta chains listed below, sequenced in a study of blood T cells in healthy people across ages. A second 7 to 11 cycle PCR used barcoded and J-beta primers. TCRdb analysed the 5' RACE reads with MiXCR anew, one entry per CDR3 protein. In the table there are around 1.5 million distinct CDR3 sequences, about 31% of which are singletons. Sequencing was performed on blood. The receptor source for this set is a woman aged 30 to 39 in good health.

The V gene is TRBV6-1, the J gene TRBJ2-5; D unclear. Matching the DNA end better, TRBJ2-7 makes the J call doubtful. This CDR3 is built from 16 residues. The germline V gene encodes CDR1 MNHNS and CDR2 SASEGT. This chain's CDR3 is CASSEIVGYATYEQYF. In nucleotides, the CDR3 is TGTGCCAGCAGTGAAATAGTTGGGTACGCAACATACGAGCAGTACTTC.

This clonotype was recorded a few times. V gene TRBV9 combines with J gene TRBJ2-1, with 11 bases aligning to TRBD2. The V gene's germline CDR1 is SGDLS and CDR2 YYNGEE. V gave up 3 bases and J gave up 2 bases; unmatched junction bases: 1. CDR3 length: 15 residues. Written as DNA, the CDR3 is TGTGCCAGCAGCGATAGCGGGAGGGCCTACAATGAGCAGTTCTTC. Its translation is CASSDSGRAYNEQFF.

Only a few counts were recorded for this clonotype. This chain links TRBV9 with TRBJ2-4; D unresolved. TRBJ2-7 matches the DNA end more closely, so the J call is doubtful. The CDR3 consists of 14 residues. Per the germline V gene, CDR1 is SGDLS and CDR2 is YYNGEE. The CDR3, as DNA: TGTGCCAGCAGCGTAGAGCGTGGTACGCACGAGCAGTACTTC. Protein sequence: CASSVERGTHEQYF.

The CDR3 DNA is TGTGCCATCAGGCCGGGACAGGGTAACTATGGCTACACCTTC. This codes for CAIRPGQGNYGYTF. The genes are TRBV10-3 and TRBJ1-2, with 9 bases aligning to TRBD1. Unmatched junction bases numbered 3, after V lost 6 bases and J lost 1 base. CDR1 is ENHRY and CDR2 is SYGVKD in the germline V gene. The CDR3 totals 14 residues.

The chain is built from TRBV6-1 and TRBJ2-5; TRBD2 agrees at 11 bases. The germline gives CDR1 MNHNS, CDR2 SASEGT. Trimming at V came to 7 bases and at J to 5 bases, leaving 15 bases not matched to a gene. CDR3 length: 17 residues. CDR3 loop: CASNPLAGVSGGETQYF. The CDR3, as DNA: TGTGCCAGCAACCCACTAGCGGGAGTGTCGGGGGGGGAGACCCAGTACTTC.

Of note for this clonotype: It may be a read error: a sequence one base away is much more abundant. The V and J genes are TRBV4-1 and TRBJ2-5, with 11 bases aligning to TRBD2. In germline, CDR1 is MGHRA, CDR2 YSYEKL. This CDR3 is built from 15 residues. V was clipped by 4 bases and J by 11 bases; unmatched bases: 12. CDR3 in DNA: TGCGCCAGCAGCCGAGTAGCGGGAGGGCCTGAAGAGCAGTACTTC. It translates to CASSRVAGGPEEQYF.

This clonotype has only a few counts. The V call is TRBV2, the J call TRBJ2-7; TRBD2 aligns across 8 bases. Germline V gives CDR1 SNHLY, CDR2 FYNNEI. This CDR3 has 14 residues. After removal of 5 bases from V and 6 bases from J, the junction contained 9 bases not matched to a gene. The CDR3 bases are TGTGCCAGCAGTCAGGGAGCGGGAGTGATCGAGCAGTACTTC. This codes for CASSQGAGVIEQYF.

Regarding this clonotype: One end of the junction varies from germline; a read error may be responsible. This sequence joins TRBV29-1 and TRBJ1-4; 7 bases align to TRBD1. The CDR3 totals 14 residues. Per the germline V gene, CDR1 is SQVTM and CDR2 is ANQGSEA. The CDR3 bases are TGCAGCGTTGAAGCAGGCCAGGGGGGAGGAAAACCGTTTTTT. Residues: CSVEAGQGGGKPFF.

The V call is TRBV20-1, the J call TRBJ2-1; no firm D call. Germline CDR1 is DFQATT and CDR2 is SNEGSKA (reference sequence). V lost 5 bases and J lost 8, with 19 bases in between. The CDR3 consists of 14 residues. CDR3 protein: CSAVEWPYGDEQFF. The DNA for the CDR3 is TGCAGTGCTGTGGAATGGCCCTACGGCGATGAGCAGTTCTTC.

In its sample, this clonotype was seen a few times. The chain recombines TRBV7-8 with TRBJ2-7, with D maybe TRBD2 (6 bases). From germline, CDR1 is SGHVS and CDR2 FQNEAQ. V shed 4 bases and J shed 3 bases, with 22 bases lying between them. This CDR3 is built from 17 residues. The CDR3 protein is CASSSLGGAADHYEQYF. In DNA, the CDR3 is TGTGCCAGCAGCTCACTCGGAGGGGCAGCCGACCACTACGAGCAGTACTTC.

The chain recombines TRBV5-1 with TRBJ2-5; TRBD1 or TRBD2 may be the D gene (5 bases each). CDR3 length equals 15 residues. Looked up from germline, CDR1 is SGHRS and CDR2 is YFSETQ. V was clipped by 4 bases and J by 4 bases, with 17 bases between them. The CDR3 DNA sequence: TGCGCCAGCAGCCCACCCGGGACCCCTCCAGAGACCCAGTACTTC. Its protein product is CASSPPGTPPETQYF. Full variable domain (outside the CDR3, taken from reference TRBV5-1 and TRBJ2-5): KAGVTQTPRYLIKTRGQQVTLSCSPISGHRSVSWYQQTPGQGLQFLFEYFSETQRNKGNFPGRFSGRQFSNSRSEMNVSTLELGDSALYLCASSPPGTPPETQYFGPGTRLLVL.

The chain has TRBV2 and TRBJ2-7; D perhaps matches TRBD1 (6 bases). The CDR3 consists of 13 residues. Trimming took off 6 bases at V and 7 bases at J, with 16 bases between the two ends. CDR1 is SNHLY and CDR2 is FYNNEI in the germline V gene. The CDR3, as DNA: TGTGCCAGCAGACAGTGGGGGCTCGATGAGCAGTACTTC. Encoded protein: CASRQWGLDEQYF.

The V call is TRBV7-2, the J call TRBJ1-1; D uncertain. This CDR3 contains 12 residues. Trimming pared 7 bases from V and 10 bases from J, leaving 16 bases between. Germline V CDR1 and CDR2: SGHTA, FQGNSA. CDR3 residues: CASTPGILRAFF. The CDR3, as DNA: TGTGCCAGCACCCCCGGTATCCTTCGAGCTTTCTTT. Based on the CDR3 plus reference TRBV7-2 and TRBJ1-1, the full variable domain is GAGVSQSPSNKVTEKGKDVELRCDPISGHTALYWYRQSLGQGLEFLIYFQGNSAPDKSGLPSDRFSAERTGGSVSTLTIQRTQQEDSAVYLCASTPGILRAFFGQGTRLTVV.

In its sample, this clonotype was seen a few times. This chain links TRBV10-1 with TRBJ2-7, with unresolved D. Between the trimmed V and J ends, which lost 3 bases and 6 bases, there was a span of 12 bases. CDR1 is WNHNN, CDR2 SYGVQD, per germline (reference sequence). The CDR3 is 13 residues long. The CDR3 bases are TGCGCCAGCAGTGACCAACCCTATTCCGAGCAGTACTTC. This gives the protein CASSDQPYSEQYF.

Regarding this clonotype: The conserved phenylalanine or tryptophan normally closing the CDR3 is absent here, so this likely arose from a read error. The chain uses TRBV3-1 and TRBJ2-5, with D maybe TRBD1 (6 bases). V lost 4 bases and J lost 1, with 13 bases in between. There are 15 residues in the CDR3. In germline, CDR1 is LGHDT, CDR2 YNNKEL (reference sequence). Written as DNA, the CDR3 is TGTGCCAGCAGCCGCCGGACAGCCTCCCAAGAGACCCAGTACGGC. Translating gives CASSRRTASQETQYG.

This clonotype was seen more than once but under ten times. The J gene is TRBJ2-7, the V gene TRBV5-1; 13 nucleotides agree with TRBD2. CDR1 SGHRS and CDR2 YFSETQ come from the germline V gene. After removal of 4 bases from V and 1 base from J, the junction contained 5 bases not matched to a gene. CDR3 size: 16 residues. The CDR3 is CASSPAGLAGSYEQYF. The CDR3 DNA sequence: TGCGCCAGCAGCCCGGCGGGACTAGCGGGATCCTACGAGCAGTACTTC.

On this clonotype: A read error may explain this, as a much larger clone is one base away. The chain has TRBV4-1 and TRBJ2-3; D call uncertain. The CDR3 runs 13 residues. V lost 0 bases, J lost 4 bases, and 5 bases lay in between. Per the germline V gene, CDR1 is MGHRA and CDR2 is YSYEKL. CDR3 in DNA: TGCGCCAGCAGCCAAGATCTTTCAGATACGCAGTATTTT. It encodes CASSQDLSDTQYF.

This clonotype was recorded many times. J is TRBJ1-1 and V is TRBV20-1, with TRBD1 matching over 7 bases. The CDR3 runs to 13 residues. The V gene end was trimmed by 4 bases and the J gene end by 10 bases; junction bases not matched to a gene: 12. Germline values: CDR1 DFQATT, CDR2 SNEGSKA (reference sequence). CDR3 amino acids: CSATRDRPNGAFF. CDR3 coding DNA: TGCAGTGCTACGCGGGACAGACCGAACGGAGCTTTCTTT.

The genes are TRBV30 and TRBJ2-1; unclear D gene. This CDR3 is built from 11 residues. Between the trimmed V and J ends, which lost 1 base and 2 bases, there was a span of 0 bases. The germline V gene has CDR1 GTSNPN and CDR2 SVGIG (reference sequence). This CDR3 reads CAWSAYNEQFF. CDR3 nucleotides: TGTGCCTGGAGTGCCTACAATGAGCAGTTCTTC.

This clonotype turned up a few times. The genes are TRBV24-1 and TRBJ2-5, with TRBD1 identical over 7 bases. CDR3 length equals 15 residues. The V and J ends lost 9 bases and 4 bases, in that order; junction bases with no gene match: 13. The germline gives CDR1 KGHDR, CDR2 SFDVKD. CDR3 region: CATGWTGGGGETQYF. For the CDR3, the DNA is TGTGCCACCGGGTGGACAGGAGGAGGTGGAGAGACCCAGTACTTC.

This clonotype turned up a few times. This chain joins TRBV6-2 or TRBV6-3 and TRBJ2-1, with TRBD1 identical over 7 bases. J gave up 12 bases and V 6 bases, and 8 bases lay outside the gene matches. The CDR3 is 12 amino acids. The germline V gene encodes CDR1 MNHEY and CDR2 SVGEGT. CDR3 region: CASSNRGSWQFF. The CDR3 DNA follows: TGTGCCAGCAGCAACAGGGGTTCGTGGCAGTTCTTC.

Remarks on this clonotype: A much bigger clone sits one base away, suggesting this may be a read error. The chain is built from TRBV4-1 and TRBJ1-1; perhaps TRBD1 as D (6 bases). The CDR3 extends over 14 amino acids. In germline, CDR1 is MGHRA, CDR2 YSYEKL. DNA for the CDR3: TGCGCCAGCAACCAAGGACAGATGAACACTGAAGCTTTCTTT. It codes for CASNQGQMNTEAFF.

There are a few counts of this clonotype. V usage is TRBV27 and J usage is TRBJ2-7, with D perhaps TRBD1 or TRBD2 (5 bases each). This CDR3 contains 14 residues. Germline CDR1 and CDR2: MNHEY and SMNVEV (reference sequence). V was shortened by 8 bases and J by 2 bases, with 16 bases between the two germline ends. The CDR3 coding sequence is TGTGCCAGCGGCCCGGGGCCTTCGGCCTACGAGCAGTACTTC. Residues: CASGPGPSAYEQYF.